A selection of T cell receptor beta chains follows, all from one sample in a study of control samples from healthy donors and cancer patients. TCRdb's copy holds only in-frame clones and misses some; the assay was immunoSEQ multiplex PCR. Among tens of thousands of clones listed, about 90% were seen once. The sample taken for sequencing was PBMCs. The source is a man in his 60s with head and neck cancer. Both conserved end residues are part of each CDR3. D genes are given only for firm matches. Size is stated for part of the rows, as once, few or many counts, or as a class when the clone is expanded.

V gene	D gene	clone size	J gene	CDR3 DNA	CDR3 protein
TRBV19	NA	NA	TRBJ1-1	TGTGCCAGTAGTCCTAGCGGGACCTTTGAAGCTTTCTTT	CASSPSGTFEAFF
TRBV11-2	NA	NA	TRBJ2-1	TGTGCCAGCAGCTTAGGTAGCGCTGAGCAGTTCTTC	CASSLGSAEQFF
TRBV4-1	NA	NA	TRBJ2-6	TGCGCCAGCAGAGAAGTAGGGGATGCTGGGGCCAACGTCCTGACTTTC	CASREVGDAGANVLTF
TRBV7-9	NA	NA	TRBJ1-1	TGTGCCAGCAGCTCGGATTCAGGAATGAACACTGAAGCTTTCTTT	CASSSDSGMNTEAFF
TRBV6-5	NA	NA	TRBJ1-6	TGTGCCAGCAGTTACGCGTCAGGAAATTCACCCCTCCACTTT	CASSYASGNSPLHF
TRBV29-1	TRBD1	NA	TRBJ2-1	TGCAGCGTTGAAGAAACAAACAGGGGGCCCTACAATGAGCAGTTCTTC	CSVEETNRGPYNEQFF
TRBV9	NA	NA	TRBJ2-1	TGTGCCAGCAGCGTAGGTTTCCCGAATGAGCAGTTCTTC	CASSVGFPNEQFF
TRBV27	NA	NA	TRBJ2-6	TGTGCCAGCAGTTATCCTGGGGCCAACGTCCTGACTTTC	CASSYPGANVLTF
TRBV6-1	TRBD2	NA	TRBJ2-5	TGTGCCAGCAGTGAAGATTCGAAGGTAGCGGGAGAAAGAGTAGAGTACTTC	CASSEDSKVAGERVEYF
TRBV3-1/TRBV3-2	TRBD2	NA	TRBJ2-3	TGTGCCAGCAGCCGTAGACTAGCGGGGGCTGGGGATACGCAGTATTTT	CASSRRLAGAGDTQYF
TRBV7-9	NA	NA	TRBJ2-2	TGTGCCAGCAGCTTAGCGTTGACCGGGGAGCTGTTTTTT	CASSLALTGELFF
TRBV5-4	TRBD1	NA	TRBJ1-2	TGTGCCAGCAGCCCGGGATGGAGGGGGTCTTCAGGGGGAGGCTACACCTTC	CASSPGWRGSSGGGYTF
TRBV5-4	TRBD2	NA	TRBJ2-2	TGTGCCAGCAGCTTTTGGCTAGCGGGTATTTCGGCCACCGGGGAGCTGTTTTTT	CASSFWLAGISATGELFF
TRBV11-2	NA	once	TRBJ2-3	TGTGCCAGCAGCCCCTCCGGGAGAACGCAGTATTTT	CASSPSGRTQYF
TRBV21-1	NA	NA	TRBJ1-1	TGTGCCAGCAGCAAAGAGACAGGTCATGAGGGAACTGAAGCTTTCTTT	CASSKETGHEGTEAFF
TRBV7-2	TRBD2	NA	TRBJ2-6	TGTGCCAGCAGCTTAACCGGGGGGGGCGGGGCCAACGTCCTGACTTTC	CASSLTGGGGANVLTF
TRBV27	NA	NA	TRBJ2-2	TGTGCCAGCAGTGCCTTAACCGGGGAGCTGTTTTTT	CASSALTGELFF
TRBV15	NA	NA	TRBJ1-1	TGTGCCACCAGCAGAGGTGACCCCCCGGTCACTGAAGCTTTCTTT	CATSRGDPPVTEAFF
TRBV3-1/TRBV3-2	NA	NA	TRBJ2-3	TGTGCCAGCAGCCTTTCAGTGGATACGCAGTATTTT	CASSLSVDTQYF
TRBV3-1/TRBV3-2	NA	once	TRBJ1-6	TGTGCCAGCAGCCAAGGCGACGGGTCCCCTAATTCACCCCTCCACTTT	CASSQGDGSPNSPLHF
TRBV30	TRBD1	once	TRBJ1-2	TGTGCCTGGGAGGGGGGCAGGGGGCTTGGCTACACCTTC	CAWEGGRGLGYTF
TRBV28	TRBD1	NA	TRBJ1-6	TGTGCCAGCAGTCATCCACAGGGGTGGGATTCACCCCTCCACTTT	CASSHPQGWDSPLHF
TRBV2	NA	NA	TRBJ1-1	TGTGCCAGCGCTGTGGATCTAATGAACACTGAAGCTTTCTTT	CASAVDLMNTEAFF
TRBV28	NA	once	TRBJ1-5	TGTGCCAGCAGCCCGTTACAGGGTATTCAGCCCCAGCATTTT	CASSPLQGIQPQHF
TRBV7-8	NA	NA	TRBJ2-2	TGTGCCAGCAGCTCCTTTCGTGTGACTCCTGGCGGGGAGCTGTTTTTT	CASSSFRVTPGGELFF
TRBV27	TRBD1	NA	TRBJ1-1	TGTGCCAGCAGCCATCAAAACAGGGGCCCCCTGAACACTGAAGCTTTCTTT	CASSHQNRGPLNTEAFF
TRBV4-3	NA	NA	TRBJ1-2	TGCGCCAGCAGCCAACAGACCACACCTAACTATGGCTACACCTTC	CASSQQTTPNYGYTF
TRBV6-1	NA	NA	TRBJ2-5	TGTGCCAGCAGTGAAATATCTAGGAAGGAGACCCAGTACTTC	CASSEISRKETQYF
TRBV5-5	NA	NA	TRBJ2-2	TGTGCCAGCAGCTCAAACTCAGCCGGGGAGCTGTTTTTT	CASSSNSAGELFF
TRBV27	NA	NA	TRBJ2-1	TGTGCCAGCAGTTTAGTCGGGACCTGGGACAATGAGCAGTTCTTC	CASSLVGTWDNEQFF
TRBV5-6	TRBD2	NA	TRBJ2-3	TGTGCCAGCAGGCCCGGGGGGGGCCTAGGTATGACAGATACGCAGTATTTT	CASRPGGGLGMTDTQYF
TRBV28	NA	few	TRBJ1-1	TGTGCCACCACAGGACAACCCATTGAAGCTTTCTTT	CATTGQPIEAFF
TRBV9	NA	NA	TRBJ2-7	TGTGCCAGCAGCGCCCGGGAAGGCAACAGTCTCTACGAGCAGTACTTC	CASSAREGNSLYEQYF
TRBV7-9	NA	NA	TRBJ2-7	TGTGCCAGCAGCTCTATCCAGGAGCTCAGCTCCTACGAGCAGTACTTC	CASSSIQELSSYEQYF
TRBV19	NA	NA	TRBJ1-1	TGTGCCAGCACGCCCACGGAACTGGGGACTGAAGCTTTCTTT	CASTPTELGTEAFF
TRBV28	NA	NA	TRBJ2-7	TGTGCCAGCAGTTTGTTGAGTAGCGTGAACGAGCAGTACTTC	CASSLLSSVNEQYF
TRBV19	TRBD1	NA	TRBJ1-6	TGTGCCAGTAGCACCTGGGAGGCAGGGGGTCCTAATTCACCCCTCCACTTT	CASSTWEAGGPNSPLHF
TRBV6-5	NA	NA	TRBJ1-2	TGTGCCAGCAGGCAAGACCGAGGAGACTATGGCTACACCTTC	CASRQDRGDYGYTF
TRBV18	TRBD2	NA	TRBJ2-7	TGTGCCAGCTCACCAAGCGGGGACGAGCAGTACTTC	CASSPSGDEQYF
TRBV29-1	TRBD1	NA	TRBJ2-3	TGCAGCGTTGACCGGACAGGGATCACAGATACGCAGTATTTT	CSVDRTGITDTQYF
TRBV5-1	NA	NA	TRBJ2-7	TGCGCCAGCAGCACAGGGCCCGGCGGCGAGCAGTACTTC	CASSTGPGGEQYF
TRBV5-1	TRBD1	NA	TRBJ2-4	TGCGCCAGCAGCTACAATGACAGGACAGGGTGGCAGTACTTC	CASSYNDRTGWQYF
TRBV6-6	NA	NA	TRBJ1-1	TGTGCCAGCAAATTCGGGGAGAACACTGAAGCTTTCTTT	CASKFGENTEAFF
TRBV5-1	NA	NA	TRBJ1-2	TGCGCCAGCAGCTTGTATAGGGGCGTTGACTATGGCTACACCTTC	CASSLYRGVDYGYTF
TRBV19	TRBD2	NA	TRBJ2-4	TGTGCCAGTAGTTTGGAGCTAGCGGGCGATAAAGCCAAAAACATTCAGTACTTC	CASSLELAGDKAKNIQYF
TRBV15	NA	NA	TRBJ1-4	TGTGCCACCAGCAGGACTAAGGCTGCAACTAATGAAAAACTGTTTTTT	CATSRTKAATNEKLFF
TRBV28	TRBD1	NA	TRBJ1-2	TGTGCCAGCAGTCCGGGACAGGGGGGAGCTAACTATGGCTACACCTTC	CASSPGQGGANYGYTF
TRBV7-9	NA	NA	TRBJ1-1	TGTGCCAGCAGCCCGGAGGGCGGGGGGGACATGAACACTGAAGCTTTCTTT	CASSPEGGGDMNTEAFF
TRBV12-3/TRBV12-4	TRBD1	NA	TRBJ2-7	TGTGCCAGCAGTTTAATGCAGGGGGACGAGCAGTACTTC	CASSLMQGDEQYF
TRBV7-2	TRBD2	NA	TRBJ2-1	TGTGCCAGCAGGGGGGGACTACTTGACTTCTACAATGAGCAGTTCTTC	CASRGGLLDFYNEQFF
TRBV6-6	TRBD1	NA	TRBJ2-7	TGTGCCAGCAGGCCACTGGACAGGGCCACCTACGAGCAGTACTTC	CASRPLDRATYEQYF
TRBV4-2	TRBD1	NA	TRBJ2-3	TGTGCCAGCAGCCAGCAGGGGGGCACAGATACGCAGTATTTT	CASSQQGGTDTQYF
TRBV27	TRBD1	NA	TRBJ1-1	TGTGCCAGCAATAGACAGGGGTTGAACACTGAAGCTTTCTTT	CASNRQGLNTEAFF
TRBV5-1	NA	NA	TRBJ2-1	TGCGCCAGCTCCCTAGGGGTCGAGCAGTTCTTC	CASSLGVEQFF